What follows is one TCR beta chain and its context. The table lists this clone with a count of one. The clone's antigen remains unknown. No per-base quality is available; no much larger clone lies one base away. The cohort consisted of 650 to 700 healthy bone marrow donors. All cohort members were sampled while nominally healthy, although unrecorded immune exposures were likely present. The donor tested CMV seropositive and was one of the 289 seropositive cohort members. Every donor gave a peripheral blood sample, and the peripheral blood mononuclear cells from that sample were used for TCR beta sequencing. The Qiagen DNeasy Blood Extraction Kit was used to extract genomic DNA from the blood cell samples. The data are from a study of cytomegalovirus exposure and HLA in healthy donors listed by TCRdb under 2017. Turning to the overall study: An earlier analysis of 587 of the donors reported 276 Gb of sequence data and 117 million unique TCR beta sequences obtained from some 200 million T cells. HLA typing covered class I and class II loci at four-digit resolution. On average, around 240,000 unique TCR beta nucleotide sequences were sequenced per donor among some 430 genotyped donors of the cohort, with roughly 19% of those sequences being non-productive. An early release covering over 500 HLA-typed donors comprised approximately 290 gigabases of sequencing data and 85 million or so unique TCR sequences. Along with the roughly 670-subject first cohort, a separate validation cohort of over a hundred different subjects was used. An earlier analysis of 450 to 750 of the donors used high-throughput TCR beta sequencing to judge whether each TCR beta V gene segment behaved as functional or pseudogenic. The number of typed donors differed by locus: about 629-630 for A, B, C, DRB1 and DQB1; 522 for DQA1; some 590 for DPA1; and about 470 for DPB1. Because of strong linkage in the cohort, 5 or 6 DR-DQ haplotypes were treated as single units for association and clustering. To study patterns of TCR occurrence, a later analysis re-analyzed previously published TCR beta repertoires from 666 donors and added high-resolution HLA genotyping. Rather than using new phenotypic data, the later analysis identified candidate immune exposures from TCR beta sequences and from how often those sequences occurred across donors. High-throughput TCR immunosequencing, statistical association of individual TCRs with disease status, and machine learning were combined to predict cytomegalovirus infection status. The aim of the study was to test whether cataloging public T cell receptors could identify signatures of past pathogen exposure. Donor age, sex, ethnicity and CMV serostatus were compiled alongside the repertoire data. The genetic ancestry cluster associated with self-reported Caucasian donors included 81% of the approximately 400 genotyped donors. A later genetic analysis took genome-wide SNP genotypes for about 60% of the roughly 670 donors and used that subset as a discovery cohort. All discovery cohort repertoires had been generated on a single sequencing platform. Using immunosequencing, the study profiled T cell repertoires from approximately 700 subjects and related those repertoires to cytomegalovirus serostatus.

What the work shows at the level of the full study, not this receptor alone: Linkage disequilibrium might explain the correlated functional status among segregating V segments, but an unknown experimental factor could not be ruled out. Presence/absence analyses assumed roughly uniform sequencing depth across donors, an assumption that may not hold. Some IMGT-functional V segments, including TRBV6-2 and TRBV6-3, could not be told apart with the 87-base-pair reads, so those segments were excluded. In an earlier analysis of around 500 of the donors, most TCR beta V segments appeared in productive rearrangements about 87% or about 30% of the time, broadly matching IMGT annotations. A further reported finding was that TCR beta sequences accurately predicted the HLA-A and HLA-B alleles for most subjects in the first cohort. HLA typing was unavailable for some donors at each locus, so association tests used only the typed subset. When HLA alleles, especially DR and DQ, strongly co-occurred, attributing TCR associations to individual alleles was difficult. V-gene and J-gene trimming of TCR beta chains was associated with a missense DCLRE1C variant in a later genetic analysis, and the association was replicated in an independent cohort. The cohort was sequenced for TCR beta chains only, and without alpha or paired-chain data the features that could be detected were limited. In a later analysis, TCR association rates were found to vary across HLA loci, with the most associated TCRs seen for DRB1 alleles and the fewest for HLA-C alleles. Cytomegalovirus status was reported to be diagnosed by the classifier with high specificity and sensitivity in both the original and validation cohorts. Because counts were too low, some 16 rarely observed V segments, including chromosome 9 orphons, were excluded from the earlier analysis of roughly 580 of the donors. In a later analysis, 16,951 TCR beta sequences were associated with specific HLA alleles at a false discovery rate of 0.05. A later genetic analysis reported fewer N-insertions in productive TCRs among donors in an Asian-associated ancestry cluster than the roughly 620-donor mean. Immune exposure information for the cohort was limited to CMV serostatus. A total of 150 or so TCR beta chains were listed by the study as associated with cytomegalovirus. A later analysis found that most CMV-associated TCR beta chains appeared HLA-restricted, with HLA associations seemingly driven largely by CMV exposure. According to a later analysis, parvovirus B19, influenza, CMV and Epstein-Barr virus appeared linked to several top co-occurrence clusters. In vitro tests confirmed that a few of the cytomegalovirus-associated TCR beta chains recognize cytomegalovirus antigens. According to the authors, the approach could potentially be generalized to other disease states and immunological phenotypes. While some public TCRs were present in many individuals, most TCR sequences turned up only very rarely across donors. A group of highly shared sequence variants was considered likely to be a technical artifact of the sequencing pipeline. A later analysis found that HLA-associated TCR beta chains were more clonally expanded and had lower generation probabilities than equally common non-associated chains.

Based on the germline V gene (reference sequence), the CDR1 and CDR2 sequences are LNHNV and YYDKDF. Including the terminal cysteine and phenylalanine, the CDR3 comprises 16 residues. CDR3 DNA is the only sequence kept; it has 48 bases, read in frame from the first base. Trimming accounts for 1 base at V and 2 bases at J, while the number of junction bases matched to no gene is 1. Preparation of the library involved the immunoSEQ multiplex PCR assay. For the multiplex PCR, a mixture combining 60 forward primers for TCR Vbeta segments and 13 reverse primers for TCR Jbeta segments was used. Amplification of the CDR3 region of rearranged TCR beta genes was performed with a multiplex PCR assay on genomic DNA. On the Illumina HiSeq System, the amplified TCR beta libraries were sequenced as 87-base-pair reads. As for the authors' bioinformatics: A later analysis tallied tens of millions of unique TCR beta chains across the 650 to 750 repertoires, and approximately 9.9 million of those chains were shared by two or more donors. Raw reads were error-corrected and collapsed into unique sequences with a nearest-neighbor algorithm that merged closely related sequences to remove PCR and sequencing errors. CDR3 sequences were aligned to IMGT reference sequences to assign V, D and J gene segments. For a sequence to be retained, a match of at least six nucleotides to both a V gene segment and a J gene segment was required. Rearrangements were called productive when the CDR3 lacked stop codons and stayed in frame with V and J; all others were non-productive. CDR3 was defined by IMGT convention, running from the second conserved V-encoded cysteine to the conserved J-encoded phenylalanine. The earlier analysis of some 550 of the donors excluded any sequence lacking an unambiguous match to a single V gene segment. In an earlier analysis of approximately 590 of the donors, V segments were called functional above 56.7% productive rearrangements and were called segregating when the between-donor standard deviation exceeded 5%. A statistical classification framework was built to diagnose cytomegalovirus status from the catalog of TCR beta chain sequences. In a later analysis, TCR nucleotide sequences were compared against IMGT/GENE-DB human TR gene sequences so that V and J genes could be assigned. The TCRdist pipeline was used in a later analysis to assign CDR3 sequences and most-parsimonious VDJ recombination scenarios. A later analysis defined each TCR beta chain by its CDR3 amino acid sequence plus V-gene family, and excluded reads lacking a unique V-gene family. To address suspected cross-contamination and a sequencing artifact, a later analysis removed 450 to 700 highly shared, low-generation-probability nucleotide sequences. A later analysis calculated a clonal expansion index for each public chain from normalized within-repertoire ranks of inferred template counts. Generation probabilities in a later analysis came from a VDJ recombination model fitted to out-of-frame rearrangements, and those results were checked against IGoR. Hypergeometric tests were used in a later analysis to score TCR-TCR, TCR-HLA and TCR-CMV co-occurrence, with a repertoire-size bias correction applied to the TCR pairs. To estimate false discovery rates, a later analysis permuted the HLA or CMV assignments 20 times. A later analysis grouped co-occurring TCRs with DBSCAN, adding TCRdist sequence similarity when clustering within HLA-allele-positive subsets. Repertoires with fewer than 30,000 or more than 120,000 public chains, plus five repertoires with anomalous nucleotide sharing, were excluded from co-occurrence clustering. The immuneACCESS repertoire file appears here via TCRdb, limited to in-frame rearrangements. These files lack a portion of the clones; in checked studies, under half of the deficit traces to unresolved V genes, and the cause of the others is not known. The V and J calls and clone size were taken over from that table, and D and trimming were inferred from the DNA. The sample includes approximately 50,000 clones, with over 60% observed a single time. The ten most abundant clones make up 8% to 8.5% of the sample.

The sequenced material came from PBMCs. The TCR comes from a man aged 25-45 years in good health and CMV-seropositive. The rearrangement combines TRBV15 with TRBJ2-3, with 12 bases matching TRBD2. Here is the DNA: TGTGCCACCAGCAGAGGGACTAGCGGGAACACAGATACGCAGTATTTT. Translation gives CATSRGTSGNTDTQYF.